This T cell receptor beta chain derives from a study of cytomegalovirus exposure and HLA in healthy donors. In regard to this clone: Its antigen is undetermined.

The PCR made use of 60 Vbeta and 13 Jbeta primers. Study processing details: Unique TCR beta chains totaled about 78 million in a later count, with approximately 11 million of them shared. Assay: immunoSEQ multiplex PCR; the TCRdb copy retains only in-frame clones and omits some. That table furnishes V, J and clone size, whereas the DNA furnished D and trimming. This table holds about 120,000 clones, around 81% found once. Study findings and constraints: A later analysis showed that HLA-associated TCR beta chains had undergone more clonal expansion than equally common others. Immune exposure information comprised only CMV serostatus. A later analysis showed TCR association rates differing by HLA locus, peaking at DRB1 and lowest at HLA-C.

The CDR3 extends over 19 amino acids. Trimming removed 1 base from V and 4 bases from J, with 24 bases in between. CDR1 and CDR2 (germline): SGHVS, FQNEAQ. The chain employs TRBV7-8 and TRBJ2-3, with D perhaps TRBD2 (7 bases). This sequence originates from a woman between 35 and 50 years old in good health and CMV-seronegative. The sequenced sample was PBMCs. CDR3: CASSLVGRVTGGPPDTQYF. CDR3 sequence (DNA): TGTGCCAGCAGCTTAGTTGGGCGAGTCACCGGGGGGCCCCCAGATACGCAGTATTTT.